The 13 T cell receptor beta chains listed next were all sequenced from one sample in a study of T cell responses to AZD1222 COVID-19 vaccine. Profiling relied on immunoSEQ multiplex PCR, and the TCRdb table lists in-frame clones only, not all of them. The sample holds around 100,000 clones; around nine tenths are singletons and the top ten take 2.5%. The sample here was peripheral blood, taken 28 days after the second AZD1222 dose. Source of these receptors: an adult who received the AZD1222 COVID-19 vaccine.

This rearrangement joins TRBV14 to TRBJ2-2; D call uncertain. V lost 0 bases to trimming and J lost 7 bases, with 15 bases between them. The CDR3 covers 16 residues. Germline V lookup: CDR1 SGHDN, CDR2 FVKESK. CDR3 in amino acids: CASSQDRIGWNGELFF. The CDR3 DNA is TGTGCCAGCAGCCAAGATAGAATAGGGTGGAACGGGGAGCTGTTTTTT.

This sequence joins TRBV6-2 or TRBV6-3 and TRBJ2-3; TRBD2 aligns across 8 bases. The CDR3 spans 18 residues. Trimming removed 0 bases from V and 1 base from J; junction bases left unmatched: 9. Germline CDR1 and CDR2: MNHEY and SVGEGT. In DNA, the CDR3 is TGTGCCAGCAGTTACTCGTCACGGGAGGGCCGCGGCACAGATACGCAGTATTTT. As protein: CASSYSSREGRGTDTQYF.

The V call is TRBV5-6, the J call TRBJ1-1, with 10 bases matching TRBD1. This CDR3 region has 17 residues. In germline, CDR1 is SGHDT, CDR2 YYEEEE. Trimming removed 4 bases from V and 2 bases from J; junction bases left unmatched: 11. The CDR3 reads CASSPDRGMIRNTEAFF. The CDR3 bases are TGTGCCAGCAGCCCGGACAGGGGGATGATCCGAAACACTGAAGCTTTCTTT.

The rearrangement links TRBV10-3 to TRBJ2-3; 9 bases align to TRBD2. The V gene end was trimmed by 7 bases and the J gene end by 2 bases; junction bases not matched to a gene: 4. Germline V gene lookup returns CDR1 ENHRY and CDR2 SYGVKD. There are 14 residues in the CDR3. CDR3 in DNA: TGTGCCATCACCCCTAGCGGGGCCACAGATACGCAGTATTTT. Translated, it gives CAITPSGATDTQYF.

The V call is TRBV7-2, the J call TRBJ1-1, with TRBD1 identical over 8 bases. V lost 1 base to trimming and J lost 7 bases; unmatched junction nucleotides: 17. Germline V gene sequence: CDR1 SGHTA, CDR2 FQGNSA. This CDR3 has 18 amino acids. In DNA, the CDR3 is TGTGCCAGCAGCTTAGTGGGACAGGCAATCCTAATCAACGGTGAAGCTTTCTTT. It is translated as CASSLVGQAILINGEAFF.

The genes are TRBV29-1 and TRBJ2-7; 8 positions match TRBD1. The CDR3 covers 14 residues. Germline trimming cut 0 bases from V and 0 bases from J; bases unmatched to any gene: 1. CDR1 is SQVTM and CDR2 is ANQGSEA in the germline V gene. CDR3 amino acids: CSVEDGTGSYEQYF. In DNA form, the CDR3 reads TGCAGCGTTGAAGATGGGACAGGCTCCTACGAGCAGTACTTC.

This clone was detected only a few times. This chain connects TRBV9 to TRBJ1-1; maybe TRBD1 (6 bases). Germline lookup yields CDR1 SGDLS and CDR2 YYNGEE. V lost 4 bases and J lost 9, with 22 bases in between. The CDR3 sequence is 15 residues long. CDR3 protein: CASSPEQGGAIKAFF. The CDR3 DNA follows: TGTGCCAGCAGCCCCGAACAGGGTGGCGCAATTAAAGCTTTCTTT.

The rearrangement uses TRBV19 and TRBJ1-1; D gene ambiguous. Germline assignment: CDR1 LNHDA and CDR2 SQIVND (reference sequence). The V gene lost 7 bases and the J gene lost 2 bases, with 8 bases spanning the gap. This CDR3 contains 12 residues. In DNA form, the CDR3 reads TGTGCCAGTAAGACACCAAACACTGAAGCTTTCTTT. This gives the protein CASKTPNTEAFF.

The chain links TRBV12-1 to TRBJ2-2. TRBV12-1 constitutes a pseudogene. This CDR3 spans 15 amino acids. The CDR3 DNA reads TGTGCCAGCAGCTTGATTCTTTTAAACACCGGGGAGCTGTTTTTT. Amino acids: CASSLILLNTGELFF.

The CDR3 DNA reads TGCAGTGCTAGACAGGGTTACGAGCAGTACTTC. Amino acids: CSARQGYEQYF. This chain joins TRBV20-1 and TRBJ2-7, with a tentative D call TRBD1 (5 bases). The CDR3 is 11 residues long. CDR1 DFQATT and CDR2 SNEGSKA come from the germline V gene (reference sequence). Trimming took off 2 bases at V and 4 bases at J, with 6 bases between the two ends.

The rearrangement joins TRBV2 to TRBJ1-4; D remains unclear. The CDR3 runs 13 residues. Per the germline V gene, CDR1 is SNHLY and CDR2 is FYNNEI. V dropped 6 bases and J dropped 8 bases, with 13 bases sitting between them. Here the CDR3 DNA reads TGTGCCAGCAGATCGACCGCGGGAGAAAAACTGTTTTTT. Translating it yields CASRSTAGEKLFF.

This chain uses TRBV9 with TRBJ1-3; D may be TRBD1 (5 bases). Germline V gene lookup returns CDR1 SGDLS and CDR2 YYNGEE. Trimming took off 3 bases at V and 0 bases at J, with 16 bases between the two ends. The CDR3 spans 17 residues. The CDR3 nucleotides are TGTGCCAGCAGCGAGGGGCCGGGGGGAGTCTCTGGAAACACCATATATTTT. Its translation is CASSEGPGGVSGNTIYF.

The J gene is TRBJ1-1, the V gene TRBV7-6; the match to TRBD1 covers 9 bases. V shed 2 bases and J 4 bases; nucleotides not matched to a gene: 2. Per germline, CDR1 SGHVS and CDR2 FNYEAQ. CDR3 length: 14 residues. The CDR3 region has the DNA TGTGCCAGCAGCTTACAGACAGGGGGCACTGAAGCTTTCTTT. Translation: CASSLQTGGTEAFF.